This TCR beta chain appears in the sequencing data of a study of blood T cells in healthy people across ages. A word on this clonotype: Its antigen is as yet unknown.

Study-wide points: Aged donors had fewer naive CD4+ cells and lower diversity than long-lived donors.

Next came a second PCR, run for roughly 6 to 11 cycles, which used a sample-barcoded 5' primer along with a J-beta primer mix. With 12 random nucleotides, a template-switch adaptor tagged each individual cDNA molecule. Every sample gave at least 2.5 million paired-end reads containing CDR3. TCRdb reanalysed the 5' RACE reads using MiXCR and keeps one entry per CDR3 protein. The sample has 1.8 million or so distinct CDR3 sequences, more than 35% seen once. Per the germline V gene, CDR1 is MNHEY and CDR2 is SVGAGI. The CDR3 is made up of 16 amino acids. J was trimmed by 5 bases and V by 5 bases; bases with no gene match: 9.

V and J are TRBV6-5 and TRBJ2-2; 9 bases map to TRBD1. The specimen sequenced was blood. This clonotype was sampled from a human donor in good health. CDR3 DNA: TGTGCCAGCAGTCCTCAGACAGGGGGGAGTACCGGGGAGCTGTTTTTT. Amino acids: CASSPQTGGSTGELFF.